This T cell receptor beta chain was identified during a study of CD8 T cells in Susac syndrome. The authors reverse transcribed 0.5 to 1 ug RNA with random hexamers. TCR beta CDR3 was amplified by immunoSEQ multiplex PCR. This amplification extended across 54 Vbeta and 13 Jbeta segments. MiXCR, applied by TCRdb to the immunoSEQ multiplex PCR reads, yields one record per CDR3 protein. The sample includes approximately 70,000 distinct CDR3 sequences, roughly 94% seen only once; the top ten take less than 0.65%. Per the germline V gene, CDR1 is SGHTA and CDR2 is FQGNSA. Trimming left V 1 base short and J 6 bases short, with 6 bases between. This CDR3 is 12 amino acids long. TCR beta from blood CD8+ and CD4+ T cells was sequenced. The multiple sclerosis control group consisted of treatment-naive patients whose relapsing-remitting disease, which was either stable or active, fulfilled revised McDonald criteria. Negative isolation yielded the CD8+ and CD4+ T cells, while FACS enriched the TEMRA cells.

This sequence was found in a human donor with multiple sclerosis. The sequenced sample consisted of CD8+ T cells from PBMCs. This rearrangement joins TRBV7-2 to TRBJ1-1, with unresolved D. CDR3 coding DNA: TGTGCCAGCAGCTTAGGGTGGTCTGAAGCTTTCTTT. It yields the protein CASSLGWSEAFF.